These 20 T cell receptor beta chains share one sample of origin, sequenced in a study of blood T cell repertoires in COVID-19. Repertoires were generated with immunoSEQ multiplex PCR, while TCRdb's copy carries only in-frame clones and drops some. Of about 200,000 clones in the sample, around four fifths are singletons; the top ten hold approximately 6.9%. Sequenced: peripheral blood. Receptor source: a human donor with acute or convalescent COVID-19. The donor label of this sample is uncertain.

This chain uses TRBV14 with TRBJ1-1; 7 bases are a match to TRBD1. With V trimmed by 4 bases and J by 3 bases, 5 bases remained unmatched. The CDR3 loop spans 14 amino acids. Per germline, CDR1 SGHDN and CDR2 FVKESK. DNA for the CDR3: TGTGCCAGCAGCCCACAGGGGTGGCACACTGAAGCTTTCTTT. Translated, it gives CASSPQGWHTEAFF.

V gene TRBV27 combines with J gene TRBJ2-3; 7 bases line up with TRBD1. This CDR3 is 14 amino acids long. The V gene's germline CDR1 is MNHEY and CDR2 SMNVEV (reference sequence). The trim removed 5 bases at V and 4 bases at J, leaving 6 bases unmatched. CDR3 DNA sequence: TGTGCCAGCAGTCGGGACAGCCCCTCAGATACGCAGTATTTT. Translated, it gives CASSRDSPSDTQYF.

The chain carries TRBV2 and TRBJ2-7, with D perhaps TRBD2 (5 bases). This CDR3 spans 14 amino acids. V gave up 4 bases and J gave up 2 bases, with 12 bases separating them. The germline CDR1 and CDR2 sequences are SNHLY and FYNNEI. The CDR3 loop reads CASSGGLAPYEQYF. The DNA for the CDR3 is TGTGCCAGCAGTGGCGGGCTAGCCCCCTACGAGCAGTACTTC.

The V and J genes are TRBV7-2 and TRBJ2-4, with 8 bases fitting TRBD2. The V and J ends lost 3 bases and 1 base, in that order; junction bases with no gene match: 11. The CDR3 has 18 residues. Germline values: CDR1 SGHTA, CDR2 FQGNSA. In nucleotides, the CDR3 is TGTGCCAGCAGCTTCGGGAGGGGGGGTGTTTCGGCCAAAAACATTCAGTACTTC. Amino acid sequence: CASSFGRGGVSAKNIQYF.

Concerning this clone itself: The CDR3 carries no conserved terminal phenylalanine or tryptophan, so it likely arises from a read error. The DNA is left out, because the CDR3 cannot be placed on it with certainty; the CDR3 is given as TCRdb lists it. The V call is TRBV28, the J call TRBJ2-7; no check of the table's D call, TRBD2, against the DNA was made. Germline V CDR1 and CDR2: MDHEN, SYDVKM. Inclusive of both ends, the CDR3 amounts to 16 amino acids. The CDR3 sequence is CASSSQGSTSGRVLFL.

This sequence joins TRBV5-4 and TRBJ2-5; a weak D match, TRBD1 (6 bases). V lost 2 bases and J lost 5, with 10 bases in between. The CDR3 sequence is 13 residues long. Germline lookup yields CDR1 SGHNT and CDR2 YYREEE (reference sequence). The CDR3 bases are TGTGCCAGCAGCTTTGGGGGCGCGGAGACCCAGTACTTC. Translating it yields CASSFGGAETQYF.

The chain links TRBV18 to TRBJ1-6; 8 nucleotides line up with TRBD1. With 1 base clipped from V and 8 bases from J, the junction kept 1 base outside the gene matches. In germline, CDR1 is KGHSH, CDR2 LQKENI. This CDR3 comprises 14 residues. The CDR3 DNA follows: TGTGCCAGCTCACCACAGGACAGGGATTCACCCCTCCACTTT. It yields the protein CASSPQDRDSPLHF.

The rearrangement uses TRBV5-1 and TRBJ1-1, with 8 bases fitting TRBD1. The CDR3 runs to 16 residues. Germline CDR1 SGHRS, CDR2 YFSETQ. Trimming cost V 2 bases and J 1 base; bases outside gene matches: 7. CDR3 amino acids: CASSFSRTGPNTEAFF. CDR3 bases: TGCGCCAGCAGCTTCTCGAGGACAGGGCCGAACACTGAAGCTTTCTTT.

The chain uses TRBV7-8 and TRBJ1-2, with TRBD1 as a possible D gene (6 bases). Per germline, CDR1 SGHVS and CDR2 FQNEAQ. Deletions cut 3 bases from V and 4 bases from J, with 12 bases between. CDR3 length: 14 residues. The chain's CDR3 is CASSLSGVTYGYTF. The CDR3 nucleotides read TGTGCCAGCAGCTTGTCAGGGGTCACCTATGGCTACACCTTC.

The V call is TRBV3-1 (or the pseudogene TRBV3-2), the J call TRBJ2-7; tentatively, D is TRBD1 (7 bases). This CDR3 has 15 residues. Germline V gives CDR1 LGHDT, CDR2 YNNKEL (reference sequence). V lost 5 bases and J lost 0, with 14 bases in between. In DNA form, the CDR3 reads TGTGCCAGCAGCGAGGGGGCGGGGAGCTCCTACGAGCAGTACTTC. Residues: CASSEGAGSSYEQYF.

This clone was seen a handful of times. J is TRBJ2-7 and V is TRBV3-1 (or the pseudogene TRBV3-2); D possibly corresponds to TRBD1 (5 bases). Trimming shortened V by 1 base and J by 7 bases, and 5 bases separated the two germline ends. This CDR3 is 11 amino acids long. Germline CDR1 is LGHDT and CDR2 is YNNKEL (reference sequence). The CDR3 bases are TGTGCCAGCAGCCAAGGGACAGAGCAGTACTTC. This gives the protein CASSQGTEQYF.

This clone was seen a few times. The V and J genes are TRBV7-8 and TRBJ1-1; TRBD1 matches at 8 bases. Germline V gene lookup returns CDR1 SGHVS and CDR2 FQNEAQ. J gave up 5 bases and V 5 bases, and 10 bases lay outside the gene matches. The CDR3 is 15 amino acids. CDR3 protein: CASSPRTGTPTEAFF. The CDR3 DNA reads as TGTGCCAGCAGCCCTCGGACAGGGACTCCAACTGAAGCTTTCTTT.

The gene calls are TRBV10-1 and TRBJ2-1, with a tentative D call TRBD1 (5 bases). V lost 5 bases to trimming and J lost 2 bases, with 7 bases between them. This CDR3 contains 13 residues. Germline V gene data show CDR1 as WNHNN and CDR2 as SYGVQD (reference sequence). Here the CDR3 reads CASSQDTYNEQFF. In DNA, the CDR3 is TGCGCCAGCAGTCAGGACACCTACAATGAGCAGTTCTTC.

The chain has TRBV2 and TRBJ2-2; 12 nucleotides align to TRBD2. The CDR3 is 15 residues long. Per the germline V gene, CDR1 is SNHLY and CDR2 is FYNNEI. V shed 5 bases, J shed 5 bases, and the junction held 3 bases outside the gene matches. The CDR3 reads CASSTTSGRTGELFF. For the CDR3, the DNA is TGTGCCAGCAGTACGACTAGCGGGAGAACCGGGGAGCTGTTTTTT.

The chain joins TRBV9 to TRBJ2-3, with 9 bases aligning to TRBD2. CDR1 SGDLS and CDR2 YYNGEE come from the germline V gene. This CDR3 spans 17 amino acids. The V segment lost 4 bases and the J segment 6 bases; nucleotides outside the gene matches: 15. The CDR3 bases are TGTGCCAGCAGCACCCCTGGGGGAGGACTAGCGACCGATACGCAGTATTTT. Protein: CASSTPGGGLATDTQYF.

A word on this clone: The same CDR3 arises from other DNA sequences in this sample as well. The rearrangement uses TRBV6-2 or TRBV6-3 and TRBJ1-2; TRBD1 is a possible D gene (5 bases). CDR1 MNHEY and CDR2 SVGEGT come from the germline V gene. The CDR3 sequence is 12 residues long. V lost 5 bases, J lost 5 bases, and 9 bases lay in between. The DNA of the CDR3 is TGTGCCAGCAGTCAAGACAGTTATGGCTACACCTTC. The encoded protein is CASSQDSYGYTF.

The chain couples TRBV5-8 to TRBJ1-5; a possible D gene is TRBD1 (5 bases). V was trimmed by 4 bases and J by 0 bases, leaving 14 bases between them. The germline V gene encodes CDR1 SGHTS and CDR2 YDEGEE. This CDR3 comprises 16 residues. The CDR3 DNA is TGTGCCAGCAGCCCCGGGGGGACGATTAGCAATCAGCCCCAGCATTTT. As protein: CASSPGGTISNQPQHF.

V is TRBV28 and J is TRBJ2-1; 13 positions agree with TRBD2. With 4 bases clipped from V and 0 bases from J, the junction kept 6 bases outside the gene matches. The CDR3 is 18 residues long. Germline V gene data show CDR1 as MDHEN and CDR2 as SYDVKM. The DNA of the CDR3 is TGTGCCAGCAGTTCCACTAGCGGGAGGGGAGGCTCCTACAATGAGCAGTTCTTC. Its translation: CASSSTSGRGGSYNEQFF. Full variable domain (outside the CDR3, taken from reference TRBV28 and TRBJ2-1): DVKVTQSSRYLVKRTGEKVFLECVQDMDHENMFWYRQDPGLGLRLIYFSYDVKMKEKGDIPEGYSVSREKKERFSLILESASTNQTSMYLCASSSTSGRGGSYNEQFFGPGTRLTVL.

The chain employs TRBV24-1 and TRBJ1-2; 9 bases line up with TRBD1. Germline V gene sequence: CDR1 KGHDR, CDR2 SFDVKD. The CDR3 has 15 residues. V trimming: 3 bases; J trimming: 2 bases; junction bases outside the gene matches: 3. The CDR3 reads CATSDPGQGNYGYTF. CDR3 coding DNA: TGTGCCACCAGTGATCCCGGACAGGGGAACTATGGCTACACCTTC.

A remark on this clone: This sample also contains other DNA sequences that code for the same CDR3. V is TRBV12-5 and J is TRBJ1-1; no definite D call. V lost 6 bases and J lost 2, with 10 bases in between. Germline V gene data show CDR1 as LGHNT and CDR2 as FRNRAP. The CDR3 extends over 13 amino acids. The CDR3 DNA sequence: TGTGCTAGTGGCCTTCAGGAAAACACTGAAGCTTTCTTT. Translation gives CASGLQENTEAFF.